One and the same sample provided the 8 T cell receptor beta chains below, sequenced in a study of CD8+ T cells in alopecia areata. After isolation, RNA underwent reverse transcription to generate cDNA as the sequencing template. Some clones are missing from TCRdb's copy, which holds only in-frame ones; the method was immunoSEQ multiplex PCR. The repertoire has around 140,000 clones, around three fifths of them found once; the top ten carry about 6%. The sequencing used CD4+ T cells sorted from blood, collected at week 0. The receptors here all came from a human donor with alopecia areata.

The CDR3 here is CASSQGTRRFEAFF. Here the CDR3 DNA reads TGCGCCAGCAGCCAAGGGACCCGGCGCTTTGAAGCTTTCTTT. This chain uses TRBV4-1 with TRBJ1-1; D unresolved. Trimming took 1 base from V and 7 from J, leaving 13 bases between them. Germline CDR1 and CDR2: MGHRA and YSYEKL. This CDR3 contains 14 residues.

This rearrangement joins TRBV18 to TRBJ1-1; D gene unclear. The CDR3 sequence is 14 residues long. V lost 4 bases and J lost 3, with 12 bases in between. Germline loops: CDR1 KGHSH, CDR2 LQKENI. The CDR3 coding sequence is TGTGCCAGCTCACAGAGCAAAGTGGACACTGAAGCTTTCTTT. Translating it yields CASSQSKVDTEAFF. Full variable domain (missing parts from reference TRBV18 and TRBJ1-1): NAGVMQNPRHLVRRRGQEARLRCSPMKGHSHVYWYRQLPEEGLKFMVYLQKENIIDESGMPKERFSAEFPKEGPSILRIQQVVRGDSAAYFCASSQSKVDTEAFFGQGTRLTVV.

The table lists this clone with a few counts. The V gene is TRBV25-1, the J gene TRBJ2-5, with D possibly matching TRBD2 (7 bases). Per germline, CDR1 MGHDK and CDR2 SYGVNS. Trimming cost V 5 bases and J 5 bases, with 15 bases left between them. The length of the CDR3 is 14 residues. CDR3 in DNA: TGTGCCAGCAGTCCCTACGGGGGGCGGGAGACCCAGTACTTC. It yields the protein CASSPYGGRETQYF. The full variable domain, in which reference TRBV25-1 and TRBJ2-5 provide the parts outside the CDR3, is EADIYQTPRYLVIGTGKKITLECSQTMGHDKMYWYQQDPGMELHLIHYSYGVNSTEKGDLSSESTVSRIRTEHFPLTLESARPSHTSQYLCASSPYGGRETQYFGPGTRLLVL.

There are a few counts of this clone. The chain recombines TRBV6-1 with TRBJ1-1; 8 bases map to TRBD1. The V and J ends lost 7 bases and 1 base, in that order; junction bases with no gene match: 8. Germline V gives CDR1 MNHNS, CDR2 SASEGT. The CDR3 extends over 15 amino acids. The CDR3 reads CASTLLDRENTEAFF. DNA for the CDR3: TGTGCCAGCACTCTTCTGGACAGGGAGAACACTGAAGCTTTCTTT.

On this clone: Additional DNA sequences in this sample encode the identical CDR3. This chain uses TRBV5-1 with TRBJ2-3; D may correspond to TRBD1 or TRBD2 (5 bases each). Germline V gives CDR1 SGHRS, CDR2 YFSETQ. The CDR3 is 14 amino acids. V lost 7 bases and J 1 base, leaving 13 bases between the germline ends. In nucleotides, the CDR3 is TGCGCCAGCTCCCCGGGGCAGGGCACAGATACGCAGTATTTT. Its protein is CASSPGQGTDTQYF.

The chain recombines TRBV15 with TRBJ1-2; 7 bases agree with TRBD1. J gave up 5 bases and V 5 bases, and 8 bases lay outside the gene matches. Per the germline V gene, CDR1 is LNHNV and CDR2 is YYDKDF (reference sequence). This CDR3 is 14 amino acids long. CDR3 amino acids: CATSRSGQTYGYTF. The CDR3 nucleotides are TGTGCCACCAGCCGATCGGGACAGACTTATGGCTACACCTTC.

V is TRBV30 and J is TRBJ1-2, with no clear D. V was cut by 4 bases and J by 3 bases, with 6 bases left in between. Germline V lookup: CDR1 GTSNPN, CDR2 SVGIG (reference sequence). The CDR3 is 11 residues long. The CDR3 nucleotides are TGTGCCTGGACAGACCACTATGGCTACACCTTC. Its protein product is CAWTDHYGYTF.

This clone was detected only a few times. V gene TRBV10-3 combines with J gene TRBJ1-2, with D uncertain. The length of the CDR3 is 12 residues. Germline V gene sequence: CDR1 ENHRY, CDR2 SYGVKD. V lost 3 bases and J 3 bases, leaving 5 bases between the germline ends. CDR3 loop: CAISDQDYGYTF. CDR3 nucleotide sequence: TGTGCCATCAGTGACCAAGACTATGGCTACACCTTC.